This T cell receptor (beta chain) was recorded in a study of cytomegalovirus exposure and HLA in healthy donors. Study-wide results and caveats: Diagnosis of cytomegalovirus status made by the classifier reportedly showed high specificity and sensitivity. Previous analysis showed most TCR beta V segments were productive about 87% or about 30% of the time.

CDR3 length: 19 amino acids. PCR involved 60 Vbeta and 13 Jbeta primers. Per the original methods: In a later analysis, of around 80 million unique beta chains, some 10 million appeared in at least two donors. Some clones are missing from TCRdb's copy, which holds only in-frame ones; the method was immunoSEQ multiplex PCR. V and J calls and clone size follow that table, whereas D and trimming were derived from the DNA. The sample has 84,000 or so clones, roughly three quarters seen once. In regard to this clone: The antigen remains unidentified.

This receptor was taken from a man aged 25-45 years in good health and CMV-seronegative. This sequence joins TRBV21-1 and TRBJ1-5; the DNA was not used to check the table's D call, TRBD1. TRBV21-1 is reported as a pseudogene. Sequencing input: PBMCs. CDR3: CASSTDRAPQRYSNQPQHF. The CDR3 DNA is TGTGCCAGCAGCACGGACAGGGCGCCTCAACGTTATAGCAATCAGCCCCAGCATTTT.